These 11 T cell receptor beta chains were all obtained from the same sample, sequenced in a study of T cell repertoires in cytomegalovirus infection. These receptors have no identified antigens. TCRdb re-called the reads with MiXCR, one entry per CDR3 protein. The data hold about 890,000 distinct CDR3 sequences, with around 30% observed a single time. Sequencing used cultured CD8+ T cells from PBMCs, obtained from culture after CMV antigen stimulation. The receptors here all came from a human donor in good health (CMV status not recorded). Some clones in this sample may be carry-over from other donors' samples.

The chain links TRBV6-1 to TRBJ1-1; 8 positions match TRBD1. V lost 1 base to trimming and J lost 5 bases; unmatched junction nucleotides: 9. The germline V gene encodes CDR1 MNHNS and CDR2 SASEGT. This CDR3 comprises 16 residues. The chain's CDR3 is CASSEGAGGFVTEAFF. The CDR3 DNA reads as TGTGCCAGCAGTGAAGGGGCAGGGGGCTTCGTGACTGAAGCTTTCTTT.

The J gene is TRBJ1-1, the V gene TRBV29-1; TRBD1 agrees at 8 bases. There are 13 residues in the CDR3. The V gene's germline CDR1 is SQVTM and CDR2 ANQGSEA. The CDR3 sequence: CEFQGAKNTEAFF. In DNA, the CDR3 is TGCGAGTTCCAGGGGGCTAAAAACACTGAAGCTTTCTTT. Using reference TRBV29-1 and TRBJ1-1 for the parts outside the CDR3, the full variable domain is SAVISQKPSRDICQRGTSLTIQCQVDSQVTMMFWYRQQPGQSLTLIATANQGSEATYESGFVIDKFPISRPNLTFSTLTVSNMSPEDSSIYLCEFQGAKNTEAFFGQGTRLTVV.

This clonotype is a singleton in its sample. The chain links TRBV27 to TRBJ1-5; no reliable D call. Germline V CDR1 and CDR2: MNHEY, SMNVEV (reference sequence). Deletions cut 6 bases from V and 2 bases from J, with 11 bases between. The CDR3 runs to 14 residues. CDR3 bases: TGTGCCAGCAGAATAGGCGCTGGCAATCAGCCCCAGCATTTT. Translated: CASRIGAGNQPQHF.

The chain employs TRBV20-1 and TRBJ1-5, with D possibly matching TRBD1 (6 bases). V was trimmed by 3 bases and J by 0 bases, leaving 12 bases between them. Germline V gene lookup returns CDR1 DFQATT and CDR2 SNEGSKA (reference sequence). This CDR3 region has 15 residues. CDR3 protein: CSARDDRYSNQPQHF. In DNA, the CDR3 is TGCAGTGCTAGGGACGACAGGTATAGCAATCAGCCCCAGCATTTT.

V gene TRBV12-3 or TRBV12-4 combines with J gene TRBJ2-1, with 8 bases fitting TRBD2. The CDR3 loop spans 16 amino acids. The V segment lost 7 bases and the J segment 5 bases; nucleotides outside the gene matches: 13. The CDR3 loop reads CASTQSFGLAHNEQFF. CDR3 bases: TGTGCCAGCACTCAATCGTTCGGACTAGCTCACAATGAGCAGTTCTTC.

The chain combines TRBV10-3 with TRBJ2-7, with a tentative D call TRBD2 (5 bases). With 3 bases removed from V and 2 bases from J, the gap between germline ends came to 11 bases. This CDR3 is built from 14 residues. Looked up from germline, CDR1 is ENHRY and CDR2 is SYGVKD. As DNA, the CDR3 is TGTGCCATCAGTGACAGGAGCGGCCCCTACGAGCAGTACGTC. Translated, it gives CAISDRSGPYEQYV.

This clonotype turned up a few times. This chain joins TRBV20-1 and TRBJ1-4; D is unresolved. The CDR3 spans 14 residues. The V gene's germline CDR1 is DFQATT and CDR2 SNEGSKA (reference sequence). V was clipped by 6 bases and J by 0 bases, with 11 bases between them. The CDR3 nucleotides are TGCAGTGCAGGCTTTCGTGCAACTAATGAAAAACTGTTTTTT. This codes for CSAGFRATNEKLFF.

This clonotype turned up a few times. This sequence joins TRBV11-3 and TRBJ2-3; 7 bases are a match to TRBD2. This CDR3 is 20 amino acids long. The germline V gene has CDR1 SGHNT and CDR2 YENEEA. Trimming cost V 1 base and J 2 bases; bases outside gene matches: 18. CDR3 in amino acids: CASSLGTRLQLAKSTDTQYF. The CDR3 region has the DNA TGTGCCAGCAGCTTAGGCACCCGACTTCAACTAGCGAAGTCCACAGATACGCAGTATTTT.

The chain uses TRBV19 and TRBJ1-1; D gene unclear. V was pared by 3 bases and J by 1 base, with 6 bases between. The CDR3 has 13 amino acids. Germline CDR1 and CDR2: LNHDA and SQIVND (reference sequence). The CDR3: CASSILTNTEAFF. The CDR3 region has the DNA TGTGCCAGTAGTATTTTGACGAACACTGAAGCTTTCTTT.

This clonotype was seen more than once but under ten times. Written as DNA, the CDR3 is TGCGGCGCTCGGGACTTTGGCACCATTTGGGAGTTCTTC. Translation: CGARDFGTIWEFF. The chain couples TRBV20-1 to TRBJ2-1; maybe TRBD2 (6 bases). This CDR3 comprises 13 residues. Germline loops: CDR1 DFQATT, CDR2 SNEGSKA (reference sequence).

This clonotype was recorded a few times. The rearrangement joins TRBV19 to TRBJ1-1; D not resolved. The germline V gene encodes CDR1 LNHDA and CDR2 SQIVND (reference sequence). The V end lost 7 bases, the J end lost 1 base, and 13 bases lay between the germline ends. This CDR3 comprises 14 residues. CDR3 sequence: CASTSARQNTEAFF. In DNA, the CDR3 is TGTGCCAGTACCTCGGCCCGGCAGAACACTGAAGCTTTCTTT.